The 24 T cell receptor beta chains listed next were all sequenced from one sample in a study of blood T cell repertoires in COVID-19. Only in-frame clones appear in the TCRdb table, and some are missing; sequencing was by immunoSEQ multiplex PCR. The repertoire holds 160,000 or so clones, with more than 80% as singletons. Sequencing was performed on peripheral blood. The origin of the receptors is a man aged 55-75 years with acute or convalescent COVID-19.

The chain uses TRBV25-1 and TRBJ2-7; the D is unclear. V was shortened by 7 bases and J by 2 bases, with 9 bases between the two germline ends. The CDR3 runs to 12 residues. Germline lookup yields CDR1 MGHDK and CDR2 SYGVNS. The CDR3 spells CASKSRTYEQYF. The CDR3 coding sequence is TGTGCCAGCAAGTCGCGGACCTACGAGCAGTACTTC.

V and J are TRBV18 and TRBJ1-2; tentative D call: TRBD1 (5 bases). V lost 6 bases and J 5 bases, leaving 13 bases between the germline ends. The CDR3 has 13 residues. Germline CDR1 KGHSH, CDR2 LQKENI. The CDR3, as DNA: TGTGCCAGCTCCGCGGGACCTCTTTATGGCTACACCTTC. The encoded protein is CASSAGPLYGYTF.

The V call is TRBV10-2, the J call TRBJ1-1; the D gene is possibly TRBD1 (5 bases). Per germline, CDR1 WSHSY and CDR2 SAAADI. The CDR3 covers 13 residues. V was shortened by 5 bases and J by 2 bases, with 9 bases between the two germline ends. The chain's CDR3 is CASSLDRNTEAFF. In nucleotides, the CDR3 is TGCGCCAGCAGTCTCGACAGAAACACTGAAGCTTTCTTT.

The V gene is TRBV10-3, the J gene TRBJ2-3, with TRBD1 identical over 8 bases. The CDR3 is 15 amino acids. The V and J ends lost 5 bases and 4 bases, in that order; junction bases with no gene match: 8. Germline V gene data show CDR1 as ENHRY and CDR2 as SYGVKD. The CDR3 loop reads CAISLGQGGSDTQYF. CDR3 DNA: TGTGCCATCAGTCTTGGACAGGGTGGGTCAGATACGCAGTATTTT.

The CDR3 coding sequence is TGTGCCAGCAGTGAAACTAGCGGGGTTTCGGTCGGGGAGCTGTTTTTT. Residues: CASSETSGVSVGELFF. The chain joins TRBV2 to TRBJ2-2; 10 bases map to TRBD2. The CDR3 contains 16 residues. CDR1 SNHLY and CDR2 FYNNEI come from the germline V gene. The junction had 7 bases not matched to a gene; V was cut back by 2 bases and J by 7 bases.

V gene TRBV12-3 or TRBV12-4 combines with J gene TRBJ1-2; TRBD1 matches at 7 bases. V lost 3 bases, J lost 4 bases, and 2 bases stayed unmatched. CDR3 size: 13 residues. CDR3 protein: CASSFGTAYGYTF. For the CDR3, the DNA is TGTGCCAGCAGTTTTGGGACAGCCTATGGCTACACCTTC.

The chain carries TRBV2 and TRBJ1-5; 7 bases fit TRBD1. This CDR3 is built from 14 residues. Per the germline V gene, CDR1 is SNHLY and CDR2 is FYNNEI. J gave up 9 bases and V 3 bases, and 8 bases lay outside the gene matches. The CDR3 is CASSDGQVLRPQHF. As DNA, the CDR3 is TGTGCCAGCAGTGACGGACAGGTTTTACGGCCCCAGCATTTT.

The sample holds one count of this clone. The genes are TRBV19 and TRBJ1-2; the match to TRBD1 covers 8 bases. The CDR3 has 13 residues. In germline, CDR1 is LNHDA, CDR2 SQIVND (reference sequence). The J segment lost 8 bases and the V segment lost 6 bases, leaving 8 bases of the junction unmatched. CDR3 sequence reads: CASRTGTGGGYTF. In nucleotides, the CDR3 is TGTGCCAGTAGAACCGGGACAGGAGGCGGCTACACCTTC.

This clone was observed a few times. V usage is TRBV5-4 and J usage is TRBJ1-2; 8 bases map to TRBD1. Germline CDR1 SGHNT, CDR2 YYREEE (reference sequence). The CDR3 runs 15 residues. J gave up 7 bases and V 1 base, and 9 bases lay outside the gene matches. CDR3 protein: CASSLFGTGGSGYTF. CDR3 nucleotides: TGTGCCAGCAGCTTGTTTGGGACAGGAGGCTCTGGCTACACCTTC.

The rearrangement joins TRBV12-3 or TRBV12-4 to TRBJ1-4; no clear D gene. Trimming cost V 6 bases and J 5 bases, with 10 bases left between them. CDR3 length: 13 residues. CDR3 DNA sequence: TGTGCCAGCAGCTCCGGGAGCAATGAAAAACTGTTTTTT. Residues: CASSSGSNEKLFF.

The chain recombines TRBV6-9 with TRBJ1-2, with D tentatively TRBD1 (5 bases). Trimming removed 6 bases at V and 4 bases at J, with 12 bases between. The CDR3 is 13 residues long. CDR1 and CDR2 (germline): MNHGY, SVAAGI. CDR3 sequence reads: CASRRQLFYGYTF. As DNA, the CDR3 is TGTGCCAGCAGAAGACAGTTATTCTATGGCTACACCTTC.

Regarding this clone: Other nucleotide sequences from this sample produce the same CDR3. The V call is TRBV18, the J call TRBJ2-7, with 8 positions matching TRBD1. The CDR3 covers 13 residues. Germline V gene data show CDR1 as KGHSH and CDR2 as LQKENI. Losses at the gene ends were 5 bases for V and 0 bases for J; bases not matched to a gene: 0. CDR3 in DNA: TGTGCCAGCTCAGGACAGGGCTCCTACGAGCAGTACTTC. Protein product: CASSGQGSYEQYF.

DNA for the CDR3: TGTGCCAGCAGTTGGGAAGGAAAGACAGTCTACAATCAGCCCCAGCATTTT. Its protein product is CASSWEGKTVYNQPQHF. V and J are TRBV6-2 or TRBV6-3 and TRBJ1-5; D perhaps matches TRBD1 (5 bases). CDR1 is MNHEY, CDR2 SVGEGT, per germline. V was cut by 4 bases and J by 3 bases, with 19 bases left in between. This CDR3 has 17 amino acids.

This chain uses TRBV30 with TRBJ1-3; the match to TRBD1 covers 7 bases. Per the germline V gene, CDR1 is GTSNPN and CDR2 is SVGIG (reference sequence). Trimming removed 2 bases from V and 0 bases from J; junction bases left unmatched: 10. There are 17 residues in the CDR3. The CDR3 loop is CAWSKGYGTASGNTIYF. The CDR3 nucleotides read TGTGCCTGGAGTAAGGGGTACGGGACAGCCTCTGGAAACACCATATATTTT.

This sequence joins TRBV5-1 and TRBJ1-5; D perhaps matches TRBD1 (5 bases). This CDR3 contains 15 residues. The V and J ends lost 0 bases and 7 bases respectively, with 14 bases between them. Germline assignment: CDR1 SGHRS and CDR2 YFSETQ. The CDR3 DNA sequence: TGCGCCAGCAGCTTGGATGGGGGGATCGGACAGCCCCAGCATTTT. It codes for CASSLDGGIGQPQHF.

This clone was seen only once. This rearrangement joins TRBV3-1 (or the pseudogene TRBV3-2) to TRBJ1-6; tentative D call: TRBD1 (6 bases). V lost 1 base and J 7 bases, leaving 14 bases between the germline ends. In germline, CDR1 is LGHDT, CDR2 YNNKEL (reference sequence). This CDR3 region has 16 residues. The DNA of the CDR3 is TGTGCCAGCAGCCAAGGCAGGGGACGTTCAAATTCACCCCTCCACTTT. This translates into CASSQGRGRSNSPLHF.

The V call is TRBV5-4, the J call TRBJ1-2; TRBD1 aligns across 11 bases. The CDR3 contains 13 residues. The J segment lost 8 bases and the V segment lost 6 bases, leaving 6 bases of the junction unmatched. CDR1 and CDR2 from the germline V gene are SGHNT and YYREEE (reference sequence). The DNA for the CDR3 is TGTGCCAGCAACGGACAGGGGGCTTACGGCTACACCTTC. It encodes CASNGQGAYGYTF.

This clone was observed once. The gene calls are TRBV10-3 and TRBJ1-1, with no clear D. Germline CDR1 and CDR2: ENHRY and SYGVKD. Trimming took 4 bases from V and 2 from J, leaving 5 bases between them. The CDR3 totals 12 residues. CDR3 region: CAISGQNTEAFF. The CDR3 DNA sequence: TGTGCCATCAGTGGGCAAAACACTGAAGCTTTCTTT.

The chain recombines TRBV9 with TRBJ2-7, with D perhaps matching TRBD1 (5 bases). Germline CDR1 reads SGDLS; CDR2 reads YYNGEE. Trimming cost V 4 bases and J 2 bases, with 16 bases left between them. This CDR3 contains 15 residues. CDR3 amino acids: CASSPNPDITYEQYF. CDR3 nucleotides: TGTGCCAGCAGCCCCAACCCGGACATCACCTACGAGCAGTACTTC. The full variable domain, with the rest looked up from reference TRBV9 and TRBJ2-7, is DSGVTQTPKHLITATGQRVTLRCSPRSGDLSVYWYQQSLDQGLQFLIQYYNGEERAKGNILERFSAQQFPDLHSELNLSSLELGDSALYFCASSPNPDITYEQYFGPGTRLTVT.

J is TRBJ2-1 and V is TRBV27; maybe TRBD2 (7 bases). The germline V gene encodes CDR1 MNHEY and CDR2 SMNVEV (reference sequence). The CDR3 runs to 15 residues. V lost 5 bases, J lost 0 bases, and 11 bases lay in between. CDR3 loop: CASSLGGGSYNEQFF. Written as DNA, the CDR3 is TGTGCCAGCAGTCTAGGGGGGGGCTCCTACAATGAGCAGTTCTTC.

CDR3 amino acids: CASSREVARVSPLHF. DNA of the CDR3: TGTGCCAGCAGCCGAGAGGTGGCTCGGGTTTCACCCCTCCACTTT. V is TRBV7-8 and J is TRBJ1-6; D uncertain. V was shortened by 5 bases and J by 9 bases, with 17 bases between the two germline ends. CDR1 and CDR2 (germline): SGHVS, FQNEAQ. The CDR3 has 15 amino acids.

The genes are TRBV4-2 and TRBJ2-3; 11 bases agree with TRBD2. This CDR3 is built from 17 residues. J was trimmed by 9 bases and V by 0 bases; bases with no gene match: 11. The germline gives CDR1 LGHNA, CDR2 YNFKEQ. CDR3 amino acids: CASSQDRTSGGRETQYF. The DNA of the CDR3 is TGTGCCAGCAGCCAAGATCGCACTAGCGGGGGCCGGGAGACGCAGTATTTT.

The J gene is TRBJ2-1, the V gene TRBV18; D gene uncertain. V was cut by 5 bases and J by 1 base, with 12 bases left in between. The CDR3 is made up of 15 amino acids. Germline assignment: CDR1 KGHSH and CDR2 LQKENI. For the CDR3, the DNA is TGTGCCAGCTCATCCTTATCACAATCCTACAATGAGCAGTTCTTC. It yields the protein CASSSLSQSYNEQFF.

The chain's CDR3 is CASSLQSNQPQHF. The CDR3 nucleotides are TGTGCCAGCAGTTTACAAAGCAATCAGCCCCAGCATTTT. The V gene is TRBV12-3 or TRBV12-4, the J gene TRBJ1-5; D gene uncertain. The CDR3 length is 13 residues. Deletions cut 2 bases from V and 1 base from J, with 3 bases between.